The 15 T cell receptor beta chains below come from one sample, sequenced in a study of T cell responses to AZD1222 COVID-19 vaccine. TCRdb's copy holds only in-frame clones and misses some; the assay was immunoSEQ multiplex PCR. The sample records about 150,000 clones, 94% being singletons. Sample: peripheral blood, taken on day 0 of AZD1222 vaccination. These receptor sequences come from an adult in good health.

The rearrangement uses TRBV28 and TRBJ2-1; 7 bases map to TRBD1. The CDR3 runs to 15 residues. Germline values: CDR1 MDHEN, CDR2 SYDVKM. V trimming: 6 bases; J trimming: 5 bases; junction bases outside the gene matches: 10. CDR3 nucleotides: TGTGCCAGCAGCCCCGGACACAGGGGCCACAATGAGCAGTTCTTC. This encodes CASSPGHRGHNEQFF.

The genes are TRBV15 and TRBJ2-6; weak D call: TRBD1 (6 bases). The CDR3 is 16 residues long. Trimming cost V 0 bases and J 2 bases, with 8 bases left between them. CDR1 is LNHNV and CDR2 is YYDKDF in the germline V gene (reference sequence). The CDR3 region has the DNA TGTGCCACCAGCAGAGATCACAGGGCTGGGGCCAACGTCCTGACTTTC. It translates to CATSRDHRAGANVLTF. The entire variable domain, with the rest obtained from reference TRBV15 and TRBJ2-6, is as follows: DAMVIQNPRYQVTQFGKPVTLSCSQTLNHNVMYWYQQKSSQAPKLLFHYYDKDFNNEADTPDNFQSRRPNTSFCFLDIRSPGLGDTAMYLCATSRDHRAGANVLTFGAGSRLTVL.

This chain links TRBV5-5 with TRBJ1-1; 8 bases are shared with TRBD1. The V gene's germline CDR1 is SGHKS and CDR2 YYEKEE (reference sequence). The trim removed 3 bases at V and 1 base at J, leaving 2 bases unmatched. The CDR3 length is 14 residues. DNA for the CDR3: TGTGCCAGCAGCTCCGGGACAGGGAACACTGAAGCTTTCTTT. Its translation: CASSSGTGNTEAFF. The full variable domain, its missing parts supplied by reference TRBV5-5 and TRBJ1-1, is DAGVTQSPTHLIKTRGQQVTLRCSPISGHKSVSWYQQVLGQGPQFIFQYYEKEERGRGNFPDRFSARQFPNYSSELNVNALLLGDSALYLCASSSGTGNTEAFFGQGTRLTVV.

The gene calls are TRBV27 and TRBJ1-6; TRBD1 aligns across 7 bases. J lost 5 bases, V lost 2 bases, and 3 bases had no gene match. The V gene's germline CDR1 is MNHEY and CDR2 SMNVEV (reference sequence). The CDR3 runs to 15 residues. The CDR3 loop reads CASSLTGEDNSPLHF. DNA of the CDR3: TGTGCCAGCAGTTTAACAGGGGAGGATAATTCACCCCTCCACTTT.

The chain uses TRBV2 and TRBJ1-2, with 8 bases that match TRBD1. Germline V gene data show CDR1 as SNHLY and CDR2 as FYNNEI. This CDR3 is built from 14 residues. With 6 bases clipped from V and 2 bases from J, the junction kept 5 bases outside the gene matches. Here the CDR3 reads CASRRTGTNYGYTF. The CDR3 DNA reads as TGTGCCAGCAGACGGACAGGGACGAACTATGGCTACACCTTC.

The chain couples TRBV12-2 to TRBJ2-7; the table calls TRBD1, which could not be checked here. TRBV12-2 is a pseudogene segment. This CDR3 comprises 20 residues. The CDR3 reads CASRPIRGEGTEANVYEQYV. CDR3 nucleotides: TGTGCAAGTCGCCCGATAAGAGGCGAAGGGACAGAAGCAAACGTCTACGAGCAGTACGTC.

The CDR3 loop is CASSLTTGVDTGELFF. CDR3 in DNA: TGCGCCAGCAGCCTCACGACAGGGGTCGACACCGGGGAGCTGTTTTTT. This chain joins TRBV4-1 and TRBJ2-2; TRBD1 agrees at 8 bases. The CDR3 covers 16 residues. CDR1 and CDR2 from the germline V gene are MGHRA and YSYEKL. J lost 3 bases, V lost 4 bases, and 7 bases had no gene match.

V is TRBV3-1 (or the pseudogene TRBV3-2) and J is TRBJ2-2; tentatively, D is TRBD1 or TRBD2 (5 bases each). The CDR3 has 13 amino acids. The ends were cut back, 9 bases at V and 6 bases at J, with 14 bases in the middle. Germline CDR1 LGHDT, CDR2 YNNKEL (reference sequence). CDR3 DNA: TGTGCCAGTAGATTGGTGGGGGCCGGGGAGCTGTTTTTT. The encoded protein is CASRLVGAGELFF.

V is TRBV19 and J is TRBJ2-4; D not resolved. The CDR3 is 15 residues long. V shed 2 bases and J shed 1 base, with 9 bases lying between them. Germline V gene lookup returns CDR1 LNHDA and CDR2 SQIVND (reference sequence). The CDR3 sequence: CASSISLQAKNIQYF. The CDR3 DNA sequence: TGTGCCAGTAGTATAAGCCTTCAGGCCAAAAACATTCAGTACTTC.

This clone was counted a single time. The V call is TRBV19, the J call TRBJ1-2; D remains ambiguous. With 3 bases removed from V and 0 bases from J, the gap between germline ends came to 11 bases. The germline CDR1 and CDR2 sequences are LNHDA and SQIVND (reference sequence). The CDR3 extends over 15 amino acids. The CDR3 protein is CASSIGTRSNYGYTF. The CDR3 region has the DNA TGTGCCAGTAGTATTGGAACGCGGTCTAACTATGGCTACACCTTC. The variable domain in full, completed from reference TRBV19 and TRBJ1-2, reads DGGITQSPKYLFRKEGQNVTLSCEQNLNHDAMYWYRQDPGQGLRLIYYSQIVNDFQKGDIAEGYSVSREKKESFPLTVTSAQKNPTAFYLCASSIGTRSNYGYTFGSGTRLTVV.

The rearrangement links TRBV21-1 to TRBJ2-5; TRBD2 is the table's D call and was not checked against the DNA. TRBV21-1 is a documented pseudogene. The CDR3 sequence is 16 residues long. The CDR3 sequence is CASSKNERGVQETQYF. For the CDR3, the DNA is TGTGCCAGCAGCAAAAATGAGCGGGGGGTTCAAGAGACCCAGTACTTC.

The V gene is TRBV7-2, the J gene TRBJ2-2, with 7 nucleotides matching TRBD1. V was pared by 6 bases and J by 5 bases, with 9 bases of the junction left unmatched. This CDR3 region has 15 residues. Germline V lookup: CDR1 SGHTA, CDR2 FQGNSA. The CDR3 DNA sequence: TGTGCCAGCAGTCAAGGGGGCCGGGGAACCGGGGAGCTGTTTTTT. Translated, it gives CASSQGGRGTGELFF.

The chain links TRBV4-1 to TRBJ2-3; no definite D call. Trimming pared 1 base from V and 4 bases from J, leaving 9 bases between. Germline CDR1 reads MGHRA; CDR2 reads YSYEKL. This CDR3 comprises 14 residues. DNA for the CDR3: TGCGCCAGCAGCCAAGTTGGTGGCCCAGATACGCAGTATTTT. It is translated as CASSQVGGPDTQYF.

The rearrangement uses TRBV28 and TRBJ1-6; perhaps TRBD1 as D (5 bases). The V end lost 4 bases, the J end lost 7 bases, and 14 bases lay between the germline ends. The CDR3 loop spans 15 amino acids. Germline V gene lookup returns CDR1 MDHEN and CDR2 SYDVKM. CDR3 nucleotide sequence: TGTGCCAGCAGTTCCCTACCGGGACTAAATTCACCCCTCCACTTT. Its translation is CASSSLPGLNSPLHF.

This chain joins TRBV7-9 and TRBJ2-5; 8 positions agree with TRBD2. Germline assignment: CDR1 SEHNR and CDR2 FQNEAQ (reference sequence). V shed 3 bases and J 3 bases; nucleotides not matched to a gene: 0. The CDR3 is made up of 13 amino acids. CDR3 amino acids: CASSFSGKETQYF. In DNA, the CDR3 is TGTGCCAGCAGCTTTAGCGGGAAAGAGACCCAGTACTTC.